The 21 T cell receptor beta chains below all came from one sample that was sequenced in a study of T cell responses to AZD1222 COVID-19 vaccine. TCRdb's copy holds only in-frame clones and misses some; the assay was immunoSEQ multiplex PCR. The repertoire holds 90,000 to 120,000 clones, with roughly 90% as singletons. This material consisted of peripheral blood, taken on day 0 of AZD1222 vaccination. These receptors came from an adult in good health.

The CDR3 coding sequence is TGTGCCAGCAGTTGGGACCCCGGCCCCATATATTTT. Protein sequence: CASSWDPGPIYF. The rearrangement joins TRBV2 to TRBJ1-3, with a possible D match to TRBD1 (5 bases). The CDR3 is 12 amino acids. The germline V and J ends were trimmed by 5 bases and 11 bases, with 13 bases remaining between them. Germline V gives CDR1 SNHLY, CDR2 FYNNEI.

V gene TRBV5-1 combines with J gene TRBJ2-7; weak D call: TRBD2 (6 bases). CDR1 SGHRS and CDR2 YFSETQ come from the germline V gene. The CDR3 totals 13 residues. Trimming cost V 2 bases and J 5 bases, with 11 bases left between them. This chain's CDR3 is CASSFGEADEQYF. CDR3 DNA sequence: TGCGCCAGCAGCTTCGGGGAGGCGGACGAGCAGTACTTC.

The chain links TRBV11-2 to TRBJ1-4; D remains ambiguous. The CDR3 covers 14 residues. V lost 5 bases and J 6 bases, leaving 13 bases between the germline ends. The germline CDR1 and CDR2 sequences are SGHAT and FQNNGV. The CDR3 sequence: CASSRISGDEKLFF. CDR3 coding DNA: TGTGCCAGCAGCCGCATTTCGGGAGATGAAAAACTGTTTTTT.

This chain joins TRBV19 and TRBJ2-6; possibly TRBD1 for D (6 bases). V lost 4 bases to trimming and J lost 2 bases, with 9 bases between them. The CDR3 is made up of 15 amino acids. Germline CDR1 LNHDA, CDR2 SQIVND (reference sequence). For the CDR3, the DNA is TGTGCCAGTAGTAAGGGGGTCCCTGGGGCCAACGTCCTGACTTTC. This gives the protein CASSKGVPGANVLTF.

The rearrangement uses TRBV7-3 and TRBJ2-5, with D tentatively TRBD2 (7 bases). Germline CDR1 reads SGHTA; CDR2 reads FQGTGA. This CDR3 has 15 amino acids. The V end lost 2 bases, the J end lost 5 bases, and 15 bases lay between the germline ends. The CDR3 bases are TGTGCCAGCAGCTTAGTCGGGGGGCGCCGGGAGACCCAGTACTTC. It is translated as CASSLVGGRRETQYF.

The gene calls are TRBV3-1 (or the pseudogene TRBV3-2) and TRBJ2-4, with 9 bases identical to TRBD2. The CDR3 covers 16 residues. Germline trimming cut 4 bases from V and 0 bases from J; bases unmatched to any gene: 4. Per the germline V gene, CDR1 is LGHDT and CDR2 is YNNKEL (reference sequence). The CDR3 loop is CASSPLAGGAKNIQYF. In nucleotides, the CDR3 is TGTGCCAGCAGCCCACTAGCGGGCGGAGCCAAAAACATTCAGTACTTC.

The V gene is TRBV7-2, the J gene TRBJ1-2; 7 bases agree with TRBD1. Trimming cost V 0 bases and J 8 bases; bases outside gene matches: 12. Per germline, CDR1 SGHTA and CDR2 FQGNSA. The CDR3 is 16 amino acids. In DNA, the CDR3 is TGTGCCAGCAGCTTAGCGTCCAGGGGGGCCATGGGAGGCTACACCTTC. Its protein is CASSLASRGAMGGYTF.

The genes are TRBV19 and TRBJ2-4; D is ambiguous. Trimming shortened V by 9 bases and J by 2 bases, and 11 bases separated the two germline ends. The CDR3 sequence is 13 residues long. The germline CDR1 and CDR2 sequences are LNHDA and SQIVND (reference sequence). CDR3 DNA sequence: TGTGCCAGCACCCTTGGACCCAAAAACATTCAGTACTTC. Amino acid sequence: CASTLGPKNIQYF.

The chain combines TRBV27 with TRBJ1-5, with 9 bases that match TRBD1. V gave up 8 bases and J gave up 3 bases; unmatched junction bases: 11. The V gene's germline CDR1 is MNHEY and CDR2 SMNVEV (reference sequence). The CDR3 is 16 residues long. This chain's CDR3 is CASARAGQGPNQPQHF. The CDR3, as DNA: TGTGCCAGCGCTCGCGCGGGACAGGGCCCCAATCAGCCCCAGCATTTT.

CDR3: CASRDWGNEKLFF. In DNA, the CDR3 is TGCGCCAGCAGGGACTGGGGTAATGAAAAACTGTTTTTT. This chain joins TRBV5-1 and TRBJ1-4; D gene ambiguous. Per the germline V gene, CDR1 is SGHRS and CDR2 is YFSETQ. This CDR3 is 13 amino acids long. Trimming pared 5 bases from V and 4 bases from J, leaving 9 bases between.

The chain is built from TRBV23-1 and TRBJ2-7; D is undetermined. TRBV23-1 qualifies as an ORF whose function is uncertain. Trimming left V 4 bases short and J 5 bases short, with 12 bases between. This CDR3 has 13 residues. CDR3 nucleotides: TGCGCCAGCAGTCTTGGGGAACCCCACGAGCAGTACTTC. Translated, it gives CASSLGEPHEQYF.

The V call is TRBV24-1, the J call TRBJ1-5; the match to TRBD1 covers 7 bases. CDR3 length: 14 residues. Germline V gives CDR1 KGHDR, CDR2 SFDVKD. After removal of 3 bases from V and 6 bases from J, the junction contained 4 bases not matched to a gene. The CDR3 nucleotides read TGTGCCACCAGTGATGGGGACAGTCGTCAGCCCCAGCATTTT. Protein sequence: CATSDGDSRQPQHF.

The chain uses TRBV19 and TRBJ2-2, with 12 bases matching TRBD2. Germline CDR1 LNHDA, CDR2 SQIVND (reference sequence). After removal of 3 bases from V and 5 bases from J, the junction contained 4 bases not matched to a gene. The length of the CDR3 is 16 residues. The CDR3 DNA sequence: TGTGCCAGTAGTATGTGGCTAGCGGGAGGGACCGGGGAGCTGTTTTTT. Translating gives CASSMWLAGGTGELFF.

This rearrangement joins TRBV21-1 to TRBJ1-6; the table's D call TRBD1 went unverified against the DNA. TRBV21-1 corresponds to a pseudogene. The CDR3 spans 16 residues. CDR3 protein: CASSKRGQGGNSPLHF. CDR3 sequence (DNA): TGTGCCAGCAGCAAGCGTGGACAGGGTGGAAATTCACCCCTCCACTTT.

CDR3 sequence (DNA): TGTGCCAGCAGCACACAGGGGGCGCAAGGTCAGCCCCAGCATTTT. This encodes CASSTQGAQGQPQHF. V and J are TRBV5-5 and TRBJ1-5, with 9 bases identical to TRBD1. V was pared by 4 bases and J by 6 bases, with 8 bases of the junction left unmatched. The germline gives CDR1 SGHKS, CDR2 YYEKEE (reference sequence). The CDR3 spans 15 residues.

The rearrangement uses TRBV30 and TRBJ1-4; 7 bases agree with TRBD1. With V trimmed by 2 bases and J by 4 bases, 4 bases remained unmatched. This CDR3 is built from 14 residues. Germline V lookup: CDR1 GTSNPN, CDR2 SVGIG (reference sequence). Here the CDR3 DNA reads TGTGCCTGGAGTAAGGACAGGTTTAATGAAAAACTGTTTTTT. Protein sequence: CAWSKDRFNEKLFF.

The V and J genes are TRBV30 and TRBJ1-5; 10 bases match TRBD1. The J segment lost 2 bases and the V segment lost 3 bases, leaving 7 bases of the junction unmatched. The CDR3 runs 16 residues. Germline-derived CDR1 and CDR2 are GTSNPN and SVGIG (reference sequence). The CDR3 sequence is CAWSPRDRGRNQPQHF. The CDR3, as DNA: TGTGCCTGGAGCCCCCGGGACAGGGGCCGCAATCAGCCCCAGCATTTT.

The J gene is TRBJ1-4, the V gene TRBV9, with TRBD1 as a possible D gene (6 bases). Germline CDR1 reads SGDLS; CDR2 reads YYNGEE. This CDR3 comprises 12 residues. V lost 3 bases to trimming and J lost 6 bases, with 6 bases between them. CDR3 in amino acids: CASSDRDEKLFF. In DNA, the CDR3 is TGTGCCAGCAGCGACAGGGATGAAAAACTGTTTTTT.

The chain joins TRBV30 to TRBJ2-2; 7 nucleotides line up with TRBD2. This CDR3 has 13 amino acids. Per germline, CDR1 GTSNPN and CDR2 SVGIG (reference sequence). Unmatched junction bases numbered 1, after V lost 0 bases and J lost 6 bases. CDR3 amino acids: CAWSVRGAGELFF. The CDR3 bases are TGTGCCTGGAGTGTACGGGGGGCCGGGGAGCTGTTTTTT.

CDR3 residues: CASSYTTGEDSPLHF. CDR3 sequence (DNA): TGTGCCAGCAGTTACACGACAGGGGAAGATTCACCCCTCCACTTT. This sequence joins TRBV6-5 and TRBJ1-6, with 8 bases that match TRBD1. CDR1 and CDR2 from the germline V gene are MNHEY and SVGAGI. The junction had 5 bases not matched to a gene; V was cut back by 2 bases and J by 8 bases. The CDR3 has 15 residues.

For the CDR3, the DNA is TGCGCCAGCAGCCGGGACTCGGACAGAGACTATGGCTACACCTTC. Translated: CASSRDSDRDYGYTF. V usage is TRBV4-3 and J usage is TRBJ1-2, with D possibly matching TRBD1 (6 bases). Deletions cut 4 bases from V and 3 bases from J, with 15 bases between. CDR3 length: 15 residues. Looked up from germline, CDR1 is LGHNA and CDR2 is YSLEER.